This entry lists 8 T cell receptor beta chains sequenced from one sample in a study of T cell responses to AZD1222 COVID-19 vaccine. Generated by immunoSEQ multiplex PCR, the TCRdb table keeps only in-frame clones and is missing some. Altogether 75,000 to 100,000 clones are present, 80% to 90% being singletons, with the ten largest covering 10%. Sequencing was performed on peripheral blood, taken on day 0 of MenACWY control vaccination. Receptor source: an adult in good health.

This clone occurred once. This rearrangement joins TRBV6-1 to TRBJ1-3; 7 positions match TRBD1. The length of the CDR3 is 16 residues. Looked up from germline, CDR1 is MNHNS and CDR2 is SASEGT. Losses at the gene ends were 3 bases for V and 2 bases for J; bases not matched to a gene: 7. This chain's CDR3 is CASSDYSTGTGNTIYF. CDR3 in DNA: TGTGCCAGCAGTGATTATTCGACAGGGACTGGAAACACCATATATTTT.

This clone has just one count. This chain connects TRBV2 to TRBJ2-2; D is possibly TRBD1 (6 bases). CDR3 size: 15 residues. V lost 4 bases and J 6 bases, leaving 15 bases between the germline ends. Per germline, CDR1 SNHLY and CDR2 FYNNEI. This CDR3 reads CASSGAAGASGELFF. The CDR3 DNA reads TGTGCCAGCAGTGGTGCGGCAGGGGCATCCGGGGAGCTGTTTTTT.

With respect to this clone: This specimen includes other DNA sequences encoding the same CDR3. CDR3 amino acids: CASSRRTSEPDTQYF. The DNA of the CDR3 is TGTGCCAGCAGCAGAAGGACTAGCGAGCCAGATACGCAGTATTTT. This chain connects TRBV13 to TRBJ2-3; the match to TRBD2 covers 9 bases. The CDR3 length is 15 residues. Germline V gene data show CDR1 as PRHDT and CDR2 as FYEKMQ (reference sequence). The V gene end was trimmed by 5 bases and the J gene end by 4 bases; junction bases not matched to a gene: 7.

This chain links TRBV5-1 with TRBJ1-1, with D unresolved. CDR1 is SGHRS, CDR2 YFSETQ, per germline. CDR3 length: 12 amino acids. The V and J ends lost 5 bases and 0 bases respectively, with 5 bases between them. CDR3 sequence: CASRIMNTEAFF. CDR3 bases: TGCGCCAGCAGGATAATGAACACTGAAGCTTTCTTT.

This clone was observed a single time. The chain uses TRBV19 and TRBJ1-5; D perhaps matches TRBD1 (5 bases). V lost 6 bases, J lost 7 bases, and 16 bases lay in between. The germline V gene has CDR1 LNHDA and CDR2 SQIVND (reference sequence). This CDR3 region has 14 residues. The CDR3, as DNA: TGTGCCAGTAGGGGGGATTCCACTTTCCAGCCCCAGCATTTT. Translation: CASRGDSTFQPQHF.

This sequence joins TRBV10-2 and TRBJ2-7; D ambiguous. Germline V lookup: CDR1 WSHSY, CDR2 SAAADI. The CDR3 loop spans 11 amino acids. Between the trimmed V and J ends, which lost 5 bases and 7 bases, there was a span of 9 bases. The CDR3 region has the DNA TGCGCCAGCAGTAAAGCCTGGGAGCAGTACTTC. Its protein product is CASSKAWEQYF.

The gene calls are TRBV3-1 (or the pseudogene TRBV3-2) and TRBJ2-7; D not resolved. CDR3 size: 15 residues. Germline-derived CDR1 and CDR2 are LGHDT and YNNKEL (reference sequence). V dropped 4 bases and J dropped 2 bases, with 15 bases sitting between them. Written as DNA, the CDR3 is TGTGCCAGCAGCCTATCTAAAGGCAGCGCCTACGAGCAGTACTTC. Translating gives CASSLSKGSAYEQYF.

This clone was seen just once. The chain employs TRBV19 and TRBJ1-4; possibly TRBD1 for D (5 bases). This CDR3 contains 16 residues. Trimming stripped 6 bases from V and 2 bases from J, with 16 bases between. Per germline, CDR1 LNHDA and CDR2 SQIVND (reference sequence). The CDR3 loop reads CASRRSLGPTNEKLFF. CDR3 in DNA: TGTGCCAGTAGAAGAAGTTTGGGACCTACTAATGAAAAACTGTTTTTT.